This is a list of T cell receptor beta chains from one sample in a study of cytomegalovirus exposure and HLA in healthy donors. TCRdb keeps only in-frame clones here, not all; method: immunoSEQ multiplex PCR. The data hold 200,000 or so clones, with approximately 84% observed a single time. Sample: PBMCs. All receptors derive from a woman younger than 45 in good health and CMV-seropositive. Both conserved end residues are part of each CDR3. D genes are given only for firm matches. Clone size appears in some rows only: once, few, many, or a class for an expanded clone.

-	TRBV7-2	TRBJ2-3	TRBD2	TGTGCCAGCAGCAGACGACTAGCGGGGGGGCTAGATACGCAGTATTTT	CASSRRLAGGLDTQYF
-	TRBV21-1	TRBJ1-2	-	TGTGCCAGGTCGGGGACCGAAGGCGACAGGGTGGGAGACTATGGCTACACCTTC	CARSGTEGDRVGDYGYTF
-	TRBV27	TRBJ2-1	TRBD2	TGTGCCAGCAGTCCTAGCGGGAGAAATGAGCAGTTCTTC	CASSPSGRNEQFF
-	TRBV27	TRBJ2-3	TRBD1	TGTGCCAGCAGTTTACGGGGGACAGGTCTTTTCACAGATACGCAGTATTTT	CASSLRGTGLFTDTQYF
-	TRBV29-1	TRBJ2-5	-	TGCAGCGTTGGTGGAGGGGCGAACACTCAAGAGACCCAGTACTTC	CSVGGGANTQETQYF
-	TRBV6-1	TRBJ1-2	TRBD1	TGTGCCAGCGCCCCGACAGGGGTGTGGGCTGGCTACACCTTC	CASAPTGVWAGYTF
-	TRBV7-2	TRBJ2-5	TRBD1	TGTGCCAGCAGCTGGGACAGGGTAAAGACCCAGTACTTC	CASSWDRVKTQYF
-	TRBV5-1	TRBJ2-3	-	TGCGCCAGCAGCTTGACCCTAGGGGGAAGTACAGATACGCAGTATTTT	CASSLTLGGSTDTQYF
once	TRBV27	TRBJ2-1	TRBD2	TGTGCCAGCAGCCCCGGGACTAGCGGACTAGAGCAGTTCTTC	CASSPGTSGLEQFF
few	TRBV6-1	TRBJ2-3	TRBD2	TGTGCCAGCAAGCGGGGCGAAAGCACAGATACGCAGTATTTT	CASKRGESTDTQYF
few	TRBV5-5	TRBJ2-7	-	TGTGCCAGCAGTGCACTAATTTACCAGGGATACGAGCAGTACTTC	CASSALIYQGYEQYF
-	TRBV7-8	TRBJ1-5	-	TGTGCCAGCAGCTCACCTCAGGGGTATAGCAATCAGCCCCAGCATTTT	CASSSPQGYSNQPQHF
once	TRBV5-5	TRBJ1-5	TRBD1	TGTGCCAGCAGCCAGGGGGACAGCTACAATCAGCCCCAGCATTTT	CASSQGDSYNQPQHF